The 21 T cell receptor beta chains given below trace back to one sample, sequenced in a study of cytomegalovirus exposure and HLA in healthy donors. PCR amplification relied on 60 Vbeta primers (plus 13 Jbeta primers). TCRdb's copy holds only in-frame clones and misses some; the assay was immunoSEQ multiplex PCR. The data contain 100,000 to 150,000 clones, about 73% of them singletons. Source material: PBMCs. The source of these receptors is a woman between 45 and 65 years old in good health and CMV-seropositive.

This clone was counted a few times. This CDR3 is CASSYRDSPEKLFF. As DNA, the CDR3 is TGTGCCAGCAGCTACCGGGACAGCCCTGAAAAACTGTTTTTT. This sequence joins TRBV13 and TRBJ1-4; TRBD1 matches 7 bases. CDR1 is PRHDT, CDR2 FYEKMQ, per germline (reference sequence). CDR3 length: 14 amino acids. The V segment lost 4 bases and the J segment 7 bases; nucleotides outside the gene matches: 6.

The chain couples TRBV19 to TRBJ1-5; 8 bases match TRBD1. V shed 4 bases and J 2 bases; nucleotides not matched to a gene: 10. Looked up from germline, CDR1 is LNHDA and CDR2 is SQIVND (reference sequence). CDR3 length equals 17 residues. CDR3 nucleotide sequence: TGTGCCAGTAGTACAACCGGACAGGGAGGGGGCAATCAGCCCCAGCATTTT. This gives the protein CASSTTGQGGGNQPQHF.

The chain employs TRBV9 and TRBJ2-3, with 8 bases lining up with TRBD1. V shed 4 bases, J shed 0 bases, and the junction held 4 bases outside the gene matches. CDR3 size: 15 residues. Per the germline V gene, CDR1 is SGDLS and CDR2 is YYNGEE. CDR3 sequence: CASSPHRGSTDTQYF. The CDR3 DNA reads as TGTGCCAGCAGCCCCCACAGGGGGAGCACAGATACGCAGTATTTT.

V is TRBV4-1 and J is TRBJ1-3, with D perhaps matching TRBD1 (5 bases). Germline CDR1 and CDR2: MGHRA and YSYEKL. Trimming took off 0 bases at V and 3 bases at J, with 9 bases between the two ends. The CDR3 runs to 15 residues. This CDR3 is CASSQDLTVGNTIYF. In nucleotides, the CDR3 is TGCGCCAGCAGCCAAGATTTGACAGTTGGAAACACCATATATTTT.

The chain uses TRBV6-1 and TRBJ2-5, with 9 bases that match TRBD2. With 1 base clipped from V and 4 bases from J, the junction kept 10 bases outside the gene matches. The germline V gene encodes CDR1 MNHNS and CDR2 SASEGT. CDR3 length: 17 amino acids. In DNA, the CDR3 is TGTGCCAGCAGTGAAGATGCGGGAGGGGACTACGGAGAGACCCAGTACTTC. Its translation is CASSEDAGGDYGETQYF.

The CDR3 loop reads CASSLGRGLGEQYF. DNA of the CDR3: TGTGCCAGCAGCTTGGGCAGGGGGCTGGGGGAGCAGTACTTC. The J gene is TRBJ2-7, the V gene TRBV5-4; 8 nucleotides match TRBD1. Germline V gives CDR1 SGHNT, CDR2 YYREEE (reference sequence). This CDR3 comprises 14 residues. The V gene end was trimmed by 0 bases and the J gene end by 7 bases; junction bases not matched to a gene: 6.

J is TRBJ1-2 and V is TRBV29-1; 10 bases are a match to TRBD1. The germline V gene has CDR1 SQVTM and CDR2 ANQGSEA. The CDR3 has 17 residues. Germline trimming cut 0 bases from V and 5 bases from J; bases unmatched to any gene: 12. The chain's CDR3 is CSVEDLSRDRGGYGYTF. DNA for the CDR3: TGCAGCGTTGAAGATCTTTCTCGGGACAGGGGTGGGTATGGCTACACCTTC.

This clone was seen once. The rearrangement links TRBV5-1 to TRBJ1-6; D ambiguous. This CDR3 contains 16 residues. Germline V gene lookup returns CDR1 SGHRS and CDR2 YFSETQ. V was trimmed by 0 bases and J by 0 bases, leaving 7 bases between them. Written as DNA, the CDR3 is TGCGCCAGCAGCTTGGCCGGTCGCTCCTATAATTCACCCCTCCACTTT. This gives the protein CASSLAGRSYNSPLHF.

DNA of the CDR3: TGCGCCAGCAGCCCCCGACAGGGGTCAGGGACAGATACGCAGTATTTT. Translating it yields CASSPRQGSGTDTQYF. J is TRBJ2-3 and V is TRBV4-1; TRBD1 matches 8 bases. J was trimmed by 3 bases and V by 4 bases; bases with no gene match: 9. Germline CDR1 is MGHRA and CDR2 is YSYEKL. The CDR3 loop spans 16 amino acids.

Points on this clone: A much larger clone is a single base away; this may be a read error. V usage is TRBV5-4 and J usage is TRBJ2-7; TRBD1 might be the D (6 bases). V lost 2 bases to trimming and J lost 3 bases, with 9 bases between them. In germline, CDR1 is SGHNT, CDR2 YYREEE (reference sequence). This CDR3 has 13 residues. The CDR3 loop reads CASSFGQFYEQYF. CDR3 nucleotides: TGTGCCAGCAGCTTCGGACAGTTCTACGAGCAGTACTTC. The complete variable domain, with remaining parts taken from reference TRBV5-4 and TRBJ2-7, reads ETGVTQSPTHLIKTRGQQVTLRCSSQSGHNTVSWYQQALGQGPQFIFQYYREEENGRGNFPPRFSGLQFPNYSSELNVNALELDDSALYLCASSFGQFYEQYFGPGTRLTVT.

V usage is TRBV27 and J usage is TRBJ1-4, with 8 bases that match TRBD1. Germline trimming cut 5 bases from V and 4 bases from J; bases unmatched to any gene: 3. The germline CDR1 and CDR2 sequences are MNHEY and SMNVEV (reference sequence). The CDR3 loop spans 14 amino acids. The DNA of the CDR3 is TGTGCCAGCAGTAAGGGACAGGTTAATGAAAAACTGTTTTTT. It codes for CASSKGQVNEKLFF.

This chain connects TRBV5-1 to TRBJ1-5; TRBD1 aligns across 7 bases. This CDR3 is built from 15 residues. Germline-derived CDR1 and CDR2 are SGHRS and YFSETQ. V lost 0 bases, J lost 4 bases, and 4 bases stayed unmatched. The CDR3 DNA is TGCGCCAGCAGCTTGGAAGGGGGCGCAAATCAGCCCCAGCATTTT. Translated, it gives CASSLEGGANQPQHF.

This clone was seen a single time. The chain carries TRBV5-1 and TRBJ2-1, with 9 bases lining up with TRBD2. Germline trimming cut 3 bases from V and 6 bases from J; bases unmatched to any gene: 7. The CDR3 extends over 15 amino acids. In germline, CDR1 is SGHRS, CDR2 YFSETQ. Here the CDR3 DNA reads TGCGCCAGCAGCTCCACCGGGACTAGCAGCAATGAGCAGTTCTTC. As protein: CASSSTGTSSNEQFF.

This chain joins TRBV27 and TRBJ1-1, with 8 bases lining up with TRBD1. V shed 6 bases, J shed 0 bases, and the junction held 12 bases outside the gene matches. Germline CDR1 reads MNHEY; CDR2 reads SMNVEV (reference sequence). The CDR3 totals 17 residues. CDR3 region: CASSPNPTGDMNTEAFF. The CDR3, as DNA: TGTGCCAGCAGCCCAAACCCGACAGGGGATATGAACACTGAAGCTTTCTTT.

The chain is built from TRBV11-3 and TRBJ2-2, with D tentatively TRBD2 (5 bases). Germline V gene lookup returns CDR1 SGHNT and CDR2 YENEEA. The CDR3 runs 14 residues. Trimming took off 5 bases at V and 7 bases at J, with 14 bases between the two ends. CDR3 region: CASSPRFEGGELFF. CDR3 nucleotides: TGTGCCAGCAGCCCCCGATTTGAGGGCGGGGAGCTGTTTTTT.

This rearrangement joins TRBV30 to TRBJ1-2; tentatively, D is TRBD1 (6 bases). V was pared by 3 bases and J by 6 bases, with 14 bases between. The CDR3 extends over 13 amino acids. CDR1 is GTSNPN and CDR2 is SVGIG in the germline V gene (reference sequence). Written as DNA, the CDR3 is TGTGCCTGGAGACTATCAGGGGCAGATGGCTACACCTTC. Amino acids: CAWRLSGADGYTF.

The gene calls are TRBV2 and TRBJ1-3; no clear D. The CDR3 runs to 15 residues. Germline CDR1 is SNHLY and CDR2 is FYNNEI. V lost 8 bases and J 0 bases, leaving 14 bases between the germline ends. CDR3 coding DNA: TGTGCCAGCGTTAGAGGGCGGTCCTCTGGAAACACCATATATTTT. Protein sequence: CASVRGRSSGNTIYF.

The chain links TRBV5-1 to TRBJ2-7; 8 bases map to TRBD1. Trimming cost V 4 bases and J 4 bases; bases outside gene matches: 7. The germline V gene has CDR1 SGHRS and CDR2 YFSETQ. The CDR3 length is 14 residues. The CDR3 is CASSDQGAPYEQYF. The CDR3 region has the DNA TGCGCCAGCAGCGACCAGGGGGCTCCTTACGAGCAGTACTTC.

In nucleotides, the CDR3 is TGTGCCAGCAGCTTAACAGGGGGTGGAAACACCATATATTTT. It translates to CASSLTGGGNTIYF. The chain combines TRBV7-9 with TRBJ1-3, with 8 nucleotides matching TRBD1. Germline CDR1 reads SEHNR; CDR2 reads FQNEAQ (reference sequence). This CDR3 region has 14 residues. After removal of 2 bases from V and 3 bases from J, the junction contained 0 bases not matched to a gene.

The chain uses TRBV14 and TRBJ1-6; possibly TRBD1 for D (6 bases). Trimming shortened V by 0 bases and J by 10 bases, and 13 bases separated the two germline ends. CDR3 length: 15 amino acids. Germline values: CDR1 SGHDN, CDR2 FVKESK. CDR3 protein: CASSQDAGVESPLHF. Written as DNA, the CDR3 is TGTGCCAGCAGCCAAGACGCAGGGGTGGAATCACCCCTCCACTTT.

Concerning this clone: A junction boundary mismatches the germline segment, possibly from a read error. Distinct nucleotide sequences in the sample also encode this CDR3. The genes are TRBV29-1 and TRBJ1-1, with D perhaps matching TRBD1 (6 bases). Germline V gives CDR1 SQVTM, CDR2 ANQGSEA. CDR3 length: 17 residues. The CDR3 loop reads CSVAGVRDSLWDTEAFF. The CDR3, as DNA: TGCAGCGTTGCTGGGGTACGAGACAGCTTGTGGGACACTGAGGCTTTCTTT.